Each of the 19 T cell receptor beta chains below was sequenced from the same sample in a study of PD-L1 blockade in urothelial cancer. Time point noted: peripheral blood 6 weeks after treatment start. Libraries were prepared by immunoSEQ multiplex PCR; TCRdb keeps only in-frame clonotypes and omits some of them. The data show tens of thousands of clones, less than 90% seen once. The sequencing here drew on PBMCs, taken around atezolizumab (anti-PD-L1) treatment. These receptor sequences come from a man in his 70s with urothelial cancer.

The chain carries TRBV18 and TRBJ1-1; the match to TRBD1 covers 7 bases. V was clipped by 3 bases and J by 4 bases; unmatched bases: 11. The CDR3 sequence is 16 residues long. Germline V gives CDR1 KGHSH, CDR2 LQKENI. The CDR3, as DNA: TGTGCCAGCTCACCCAACCCCTCCGGACAGGTCACTGAAGCTTTCTTT. Translation gives CASSPNPSGQVTEAFF. Using reference TRBV18 and TRBJ1-1 for the parts outside the CDR3, the full variable domain is NAGVMQNPRHLVRRRGQEARLRCSPMKGHSHVYWYRQLPEEGLKFMVYLQKENIIDESGMPKERFSAEFPKEGPSILRIQQVVRGDSAAYFCASSPNPSGQVTEAFFGQGTRLTVV.

The chain combines TRBV5-1 with TRBJ2-7; weak D call: TRBD1 (6 bases). This CDR3 is 15 amino acids long. V was shortened by 0 bases and J by 0 bases, with 10 bases between the two germline ends. The germline V gene encodes CDR1 SGHRS and CDR2 YFSETQ. The CDR3 loop is CASSLEQGFSYEQYF. The CDR3 DNA is TGCGCCAGCAGCTTGGAACAGGGCTTCTCCTACGAGCAGTACTTC.

The CDR3: CASSVISGTGVLYNEQFF. In DNA form, the CDR3 reads TGTGCCAGCAGTGTCATATCCGGGACAGGGGTTCTCTACAATGAGCAGTTCTTC. The V and J genes are TRBV27 and TRBJ2-1, with 10 bases matching TRBD1. CDR3 length equals 18 residues. Germline V CDR1 and CDR2: MNHEY, SMNVEV (reference sequence). V dropped 5 bases and J dropped 3; count of bases not matched to a gene: 13.

This chain uses TRBV28 with TRBJ2-1, with 11 bases matching TRBD2. Germline assignment: CDR1 MDHEN and CDR2 SYDVKM. With V trimmed by 6 bases and J by 11 bases, 9 bases remained unmatched. The CDR3 is 14 residues long. CDR3 in amino acids: CASRLGLAGGQQFF. CDR3 sequence (DNA): TGTGCCAGCAGGTTGGGGCTAGCGGGAGGCCAGCAGTTCTTC.

The chain combines TRBV27 with TRBJ1-5, with 9 bases matching TRBD1. Germline V gene sequence: CDR1 MNHEY, CDR2 SMNVEV (reference sequence). The V segment lost 6 bases and the J segment 2 bases; nucleotides outside the gene matches: 5. This CDR3 has 15 amino acids. The chain's CDR3 is CASSLGTGRNQPQHF. The CDR3 DNA reads TGTGCCAGCAGCTTAGGGACAGGGCGCAATCAGCCCCAGCATTTT.

The V call is TRBV5-5, the J call TRBJ1-3; D may be TRBD1 (5 bases). The length of the CDR3 is 15 residues. Looked up from germline, CDR1 is SGHKS and CDR2 is YYEKEE (reference sequence). Trimming left V 4 bases short and J 3 bases short, with 14 bases between. The chain's CDR3 is CASSLQPGYGNTIYF. CDR3 nucleotide sequence: TGTGCCAGCAGCCTACAGCCAGGGTATGGAAACACCATATATTTT.

The CDR3, as DNA: TGTGCCAGCAGTTCCGGACAGGTTGCGAGGAACACTGAAGCTTTCTTT. Encoded protein: CASSSGQVARNTEAFF. The V call is TRBV27, the J call TRBJ1-1; 7 nucleotides line up with TRBD1. The trim removed 4 bases at V and 1 base at J, leaving 9 bases unmatched. This CDR3 is built from 16 residues. Germline CDR1 MNHEY, CDR2 SMNVEV (reference sequence).

The chain joins TRBV6-1 to TRBJ2-1, with TRBD1 matching 7 bases. This CDR3 spans 15 amino acids. J gave up 5 bases and V 6 bases, and 10 bases lay outside the gene matches. Germline V gene sequence: CDR1 MNHNS, CDR2 SASEGT. The CDR3, as DNA: TGTGCCAGCAGACCTAGGACAGGATATGACAATGAGCAGTTCTTC. This translates into CASRPRTGYDNEQFF.

The chain carries TRBV7-2 and TRBJ2-7; D call uncertain. Germline assignment: CDR1 SGHTA and CDR2 FQGNSA. Between the trimmed V and J ends, which lost 2 bases and 2 bases, there was a span of 7 bases. The CDR3 is 13 amino acids. The CDR3 coding sequence is TGTGCCAGCAGCTTAATATCGGCCTACGAGCAGTACTTC. Translation: CASSLISAYEQYF.

The V call is TRBV5-6, the J call TRBJ2-4, with 15 bases that match TRBD2. The CDR3 length is 17 residues. Germline V CDR1 and CDR2: SGHDT, YYEEEE. The junction had 9 bases not matched to a gene; V was cut back by 4 bases and J by 7 bases. The DNA for the CDR3 is TGTGCCAGCAGCCCACGGACTAGCGGGAGGGAATTGAACATTCAGTACTTC. It encodes CASSPRTSGRELNIQYF.

This clone was seen just once. The chain has TRBV27 and TRBJ2-3; 10 bases match TRBD2. The J segment lost 0 bases and the V segment lost 4 bases, leaving 4 bases of the junction unmatched. This CDR3 has 16 amino acids. Per germline, CDR1 MNHEY and CDR2 SMNVEV (reference sequence). The CDR3: CASSSRTSGSTDTQYF. The CDR3 bases are TGTGCCAGCAGTTCCCGGACTAGCGGTAGCACAGATACGCAGTATTTT.

V and J are TRBV6-1 and TRBJ2-7, with 11 positions matching TRBD1. The V segment lost 3 bases and the J segment 3 bases; nucleotides outside the gene matches: 4. The CDR3 has 15 residues. CDR1 is MNHNS, CDR2 SASEGT, per germline. CDR3 protein: CASSEHGTGGYEQYF. The CDR3 nucleotides read TGTGCCAGCAGTGAGCACGGGACAGGGGGCTACGAGCAGTACTTC.

The V gene is TRBV5-4, the J gene TRBJ1-1, with D possibly being TRBD1 (5 bases). The length of the CDR3 is 13 residues. Per germline, CDR1 SGHNT and CDR2 YYREEE (reference sequence). The V gene lost 10 bases and the J gene lost 6 bases, with 19 bases spanning the gap. The CDR3 sequence is CALGGGKRAEAFF. DNA for the CDR3: TGTGCCCTGGGGGGAGGGAAGCGGGCTGAAGCTTTCTTT.

This rearrangement joins TRBV6-5 to TRBJ2-5; TRBD2 aligns across 8 bases. The CDR3 consists of 14 residues. Germline V gene sequence: CDR1 MNHEY, CDR2 SVGAGI. The trim removed 6 bases at V and 7 bases at J, leaving 10 bases unmatched. DNA of the CDR3: TGTGCCAGCAGAAGGCTAAGCGGGGGAATGACCCAGTACTTC. It codes for CASRRLSGGMTQYF.

CDR3 DNA sequence: TGTGCCAGCAGCGTAGGGGGAGGCTATGGCTACACCTTC. This sequence encodes CASSVGGGYGYTF. This rearrangement joins TRBV9 to TRBJ1-2; no clear D gene. V was cut by 0 bases and J by 4 bases, with 7 bases left in between. The CDR3 has 13 amino acids. Germline V gene lookup returns CDR1 SGDLS and CDR2 YYNGEE.

This clone has more than one count but fewer than ten. This chain connects TRBV5-6 to TRBJ2-5; tentatively, D is TRBD1 (6 bases). CDR3 length: 14 amino acids. V shed 3 bases and J shed 2 bases, with 11 bases lying between them. Germline CDR1 is SGHDT and CDR2 is YYEEEE. The CDR3 reads CASSSLQGQETQYF. The CDR3 DNA reads TGTGCCAGCAGCTCATTACAGGGTCAAGAGACCCAGTACTTC.

In this sample, this clone turned up once. V and J are TRBV18 and TRBJ2-7; no definite D call. Trimming shortened V by 2 bases and J by 3 bases, and 11 bases separated the two germline ends. Germline V gene data show CDR1 as KGHSH and CDR2 as LQKENI. The length of the CDR3 is 14 residues. This CDR3 is CASSPIREYYEQYF. CDR3 DNA sequence: TGTGCCAGCTCACCAATTCGCGAATACTACGAGCAGTACTTC.

The rearrangement joins TRBV7-2 to TRBJ2-3; 12 positions agree with TRBD2. Losses at the gene ends were 6 bases for V and 7 bases for J; bases not matched to a gene: 11. CDR3 length equals 16 residues. Per the germline V gene, CDR1 is SGHTA and CDR2 is FQGNSA. The CDR3 sequence: CASSSEPSGGAHTQYF. CDR3 DNA sequence: TGTGCCAGCAGTTCTGAGCCTAGCGGGGGGGCTCATACGCAGTATTTT.

The V call is TRBV25-1, the J call TRBJ2-5; 7 nucleotides match TRBD2. Germline CDR1 reads MGHDK; CDR2 reads SYGVNS. V trimming: 2 bases; J trimming: 0 bases; junction bases outside the gene matches: 6. This CDR3 is 16 amino acids long. The CDR3 sequence is CASSEGGGTYQETQYF. The CDR3 nucleotides are TGTGCCAGCAGTGAAGGCGGGGGAACGTACCAAGAGACCCAGTACTTC.